The TCR beta chain under discussion was sequenced for a study of blood T cell repertoires in COVID-19. In the study overall: Researchers got acute and convalescent COVID-19 samples from the United States, Italy and Spain. T cells, B-cell-depleted T cells, or PBMCs provided the cDNA or gDNA that served as material.

This CDR3 is 14 amino acids long. CDR1 and CDR2 from the germline V gene are KGHSY and FQNENV. Trimming cost V 3 bases and J 4 bases; bases outside gene matches: 5. Authors' analysis steps: Amplification from reference gene primers served as the basis for estimated nucleated cell counts. Produced via immunoSEQ multiplex PCR; TCRdb's table is partial and in-frame only. For V, J and clone size, that table is used; D and trimming come from the DNA. The sample contains about 190,000 clones, more than 85% of which appear only once. The rearrangement links TRBV16 to TRBJ2-7; TRBD1 matches at 8 bases. Specimen: peripheral blood. The sequence was obtained from a man aged 25-45 years with acute or convalescent COVID-19. The CDR3 DNA is TGTGCCAGCAGCCAGGGGGACAGGTGGTACGAGCAGTACTTC. Amino acid sequence: CASSQGDRWYEQYF.